These 18 T cell receptor beta chains originate from one sample sequenced in a study of blood T cell repertoires in COVID-19 (TCRdb year 2020). The library came from the immunoSEQ multiplex PCR assay. As stored in TCRdb, this immuneACCESS dataset retains in-frame rearrangements with V and J assigned. A fraction of the clones does not appear; measured against another copy, unresolved V genes explain less than half of the discrepancy, and the remainder lacks a known reason. The sample has around 200,000 clones on record, under 80% of them singletons. The ten largest clones capture 13% of the sample. Sequencing input: peripheral blood. The origin of the receptors is a man between 45 and 60 years old who had recovered from COVID-19.

The chain carries TRBV4-1 and TRBJ2-5; D is perhaps TRBD2 (5 bases). V shed 1 base and J shed 0 bases, with 12 bases lying between them. Germline CDR1 reads MGHRA; CDR2 reads YSYEKL. The CDR3 totals 16 residues. In nucleotides, the CDR3 is TGCGCCAGCAGCCAAGTTCGGACGGGGAACCAAGAGACCCAGTACTTC. Its protein product is CASSQVRTGNQETQYF.

The V and J genes are TRBV2 and TRBJ2-4, with 8 nucleotides matching TRBD2. The CDR3 has 15 amino acids. The J segment lost 9 bases and the V segment lost 0 bases, leaving 7 bases of the junction unmatched. Germline V gene sequence: CDR1 SNHLY, CDR2 FYNNEI. CDR3 DNA: TGTGCCAGCAGTGAAGCGGCGGGAGGCCGGGGCATTCAGTACTTC. It is translated as CASSEAAGGRGIQYF.

The V gene is TRBV5-4, the J gene TRBJ2-4, with TRBD2 identical over 7 bases. V lost 0 bases, J lost 6 bases, and 3 bases stayed unmatched. Germline-derived CDR1 and CDR2 are SGHNT and YYREEE (reference sequence). This CDR3 is 14 amino acids long. CDR3 DNA sequence: TGTGCCAGCAGCTTGGCGGGGGGAACAAACATTCAGTACTTC. Protein product: CASSLAGGTNIQYF. Together with reference TRBV5-4 and TRBJ2-4, the CDR3 gives the full variable domain: ETGVTQSPTHLIKTRGQQVTLRCSSQSGHNTVSWYQQALGQGPQFIFQYYREEENGRGNFPPRFSGLQFPNYSSELNVNALELDDSALYLCASSLAGGTNIQYFGAGTRLSVL.

The V call is TRBV15, the J call TRBJ2-4; the D gene is possibly TRBD1 (6 bases). The CDR3 covers 16 residues. Germline V gives CDR1 LNHNV, CDR2 YYDKDF (reference sequence). Trimming cost V 5 bases and J 0 bases, with 14 bases left between them. The CDR3 loop is CATSDQGNRAKNIQYF. Written as DNA, the CDR3 is TGTGCCACCAGCGATCAGGGGAACAGAGCCAAAAACATTCAGTACTTC.

CDR3 sequence reads: CAWTQGHHSGNTIYF. In nucleotides, the CDR3 is TGTGCCTGGACCCAAGGACACCACTCTGGAAACACCATATATTTT. J is TRBJ1-3 and V is TRBV30; weak D call: TRBD1 (5 bases). CDR1 is GTSNPN and CDR2 is SVGIG in the germline V gene (reference sequence). This CDR3 contains 15 residues. V was trimmed by 4 bases and J by 0 bases, leaving 13 bases between them.

V gene TRBV18 combines with J gene TRBJ2-3; 9 positions agree with TRBD2. The junction had 5 bases not matched to a gene; V was cut back by 0 bases and J by 7 bases. Germline-derived CDR1 and CDR2 are KGHSH and LQKENI. The CDR3 consists of 15 residues. CDR3 residues: CASSPPAGGSYTQYF. Written as DNA, the CDR3 is TGTGCCAGCTCACCACCGGCGGGAGGGTCATATACGCAGTATTTT. The full variable domain, with the rest looked up from reference TRBV18 and TRBJ2-3, is NAGVMQNPRHLVRRRGQEARLRCSPMKGHSHVYWYRQLPEEGLKFMVYLQKENIIDESGMPKERFSAEFPKEGPSILRIQQVVRGDSAAYFCASSPPAGGSYTQYFGPGTRLTVL.

The rearrangement uses TRBV7-8 and TRBJ1-5; TRBD1 aligns across 10 bases. Germline CDR1 is SGHVS and CDR2 is FQNEAQ. Trimming removed 5 bases from V and 3 bases from J; junction bases left unmatched: 4. The CDR3 has 15 amino acids. This chain's CDR3 is CASSQDRGDNQPQHF. CDR3 nucleotide sequence: TGTGCCAGCAGCCAGGACAGGGGGGACAATCAGCCCCAGCATTTT. Together with reference TRBV7-8 and TRBJ1-5, the CDR3 gives the full variable domain: GAGVSQSPRYKVAKRGQDVALRCDPISGHVSLFWYQQALGQGPEFLTYFQNEAQLDKSGLPSDRFFAERPEGSVSTLKIQRTQQEDSAVYLCASSQDRGDNQPQHFGDGTRLSIL.

Concerning this clone: Other nucleotide sequences in the sample specify the same CDR3. This chain links TRBV6-5 with TRBJ2-1, with TRBD2 matching over 7 bases. V shed 2 bases and J 0 bases; nucleotides not matched to a gene: 4. The V gene's germline CDR1 is MNHEY and CDR2 SVGAGI. The CDR3 loop spans 16 amino acids. The DNA of the CDR3 is TGTGCCAGCAGTTACGGGCTAGCGGACTCCTACAATGAGCAGTTCTTC. Protein product: CASSYGLADSYNEQFF.

CDR3 coding DNA: TGTGCCAGTAGTAAACCGGGACTAGCGGCCTACAATGAGCAGTTCTTC. This translates into CASSKPGLAAYNEQFF. This sequence joins TRBV19 and TRBJ2-1; 11 positions agree with TRBD2. The CDR3 runs to 16 residues. Looked up from germline, CDR1 is LNHDA and CDR2 is SQIVND (reference sequence). Unmatched junction bases numbered 4, after V lost 4 bases and J lost 2 bases.

The chain has TRBV6-5 and TRBJ1-1; TRBD1 is a possible D gene (5 bases). CDR1 and CDR2 (germline): MNHEY, SVGAGI. The CDR3 runs 13 residues. Trimming pared 6 bases from V and 7 bases from J, leaving 15 bases between. CDR3 in amino acids: CASRPYDGGEAFF. The DNA for the CDR3 is TGTGCCAGCAGACCCTATGACGGGGGTGAAGCTTTCTTT.

This sequence joins TRBV13 and TRBJ2-5; D remains ambiguous. Germline lookup yields CDR1 PRHDT and CDR2 FYEKMQ (reference sequence). This CDR3 spans 12 amino acids. Trimming stripped 1 base from V and 4 bases from J, with 4 bases between. The chain's CDR3 is CASSLVRETQYF. The CDR3 DNA is TGTGCCAGCAGCTTAGTCCGAGAGACCCAGTACTTC. Variable domain in full (rest from reference TRBV13 and TRBJ2-5): AAGVIQSPRHLIKEKRETATLKCYPIPRHDTVYWYQQGPGQDPQFLISFYEKMQSDKGSIPDRFSAQQFSDYHSELNMSSLELGDSALYFCASSLVRETQYFGPGTRLLVL.

The gene calls are TRBV6-1 and TRBJ2-7, with 10 bases matching TRBD1. V gave up 2 bases and J gave up 7 bases; unmatched junction bases: 14. CDR1 is MNHNS and CDR2 is SASEGT in the germline V gene. The CDR3 runs 17 residues. The CDR3: CASSEIFPAGTGVEQYF. In DNA, the CDR3 is TGTGCCAGCAGTGAAATATTCCCCGCCGGGACAGGGGTGGAGCAGTACTTC.

The chain couples TRBV10-3 to TRBJ2-3; D might be TRBD1 (6 bases). Trimming left V 6 bases short and J 0 bases short, with 13 bases between. The CDR3 totals 15 residues. Germline V gene lookup returns CDR1 ENHRY and CDR2 SYGVKD. The CDR3 region has the DNA TGTGCCATCAGCTGGACAGCCTTTAGCACAGATACGCAGTATTTT. Translation gives CAISWTAFSTDTQYF.

The CDR3 spells CASSGALGGGQPQHF. The CDR3 DNA is TGTGCCAGCAGCGGGGCATTGGGAGGGGGTCAGCCCCAGCATTTT. V and J are TRBV2 and TRBJ1-5; a possible D gene is TRBD1 (6 bases). CDR3 length: 15 amino acids. V shed 6 bases and J shed 6 bases, with 18 bases lying between them. Germline CDR1 SNHLY, CDR2 FYNNEI.

This clone occurred a few times. V and J are TRBV5-4 and TRBJ2-1; 9 nucleotides align to TRBD1. V trimming: 5 bases; J trimming: 1 base; junction bases outside the gene matches: 10. The CDR3 spans 17 residues. Germline V gene sequence: CDR1 SGHNT, CDR2 YYREEE (reference sequence). In DNA, the CDR3 is TGTGCCAGCAGACCCGGACAGGGGAGAGCGTCCTACAATGAGCAGTTCTTC. It is translated as CASRPGQGRASYNEQFF.

This chain uses TRBV20-1 with TRBJ2-1, with 7 bases aligning to TRBD2. The junction had 14 bases not matched to a gene; V was cut back by 3 bases and J by 0 bases. This CDR3 spans 18 amino acids. Germline V gives CDR1 DFQATT, CDR2 SNEGSKA (reference sequence). CDR3 DNA sequence: TGCAGTGCTAGTCTAGGGAGGGAGGGATTAAGCTCCTACAATGAGCAGTTCTTC. This gives the protein CSASLGREGLSSYNEQFF.

This chain uses TRBV19 with TRBJ2-3; D is unclear. Looked up from germline, CDR1 is LNHDA and CDR2 is SQIVND (reference sequence). Trimming shortened V by 3 bases and J by 3 bases, and 7 bases separated the two germline ends. CDR3 length: 13 residues. The CDR3 DNA follows: TGTGCCAGTAGTATCGCCAGGACAGATACGCAGTATTTT. Its protein is CASSIARTDTQYF. The full variable domain, rest sourced from reference TRBV19 and TRBJ2-3, is DGGITQSPKYLFRKEGQNVTLSCEQNLNHDAMYWYRQDPGQGLRLIYYSQIVNDFQKGDIAEGYSVSREKKESFPLTVTSAQKNPTAFYLCASSIARTDTQYFGPGTRLTVL.

In DNA, the CDR3 is TGTGCCAGCAGATCACCCTCCAGGCCCGCCTACGAGCAGTACTTC. Its protein product is CASRSPSRPAYEQYF. This rearrangement joins TRBV28 to TRBJ2-7, with D hard to call. The CDR3 covers 15 residues. The V gene's germline CDR1 is MDHEN and CDR2 SYDVKM. Trimming cost V 6 bases and J 2 bases, with 17 bases left between them. Combining the CDR3 with reference TRBV28 and TRBJ2-7 gives the whole variable domain DVKVTQSSRYLVKRTGEKVFLECVQDMDHENMFWYRQDPGLGLRLIYFSYDVKMKEKGDIPEGYSVSREKKERFSLILESASTNQTSMYLCASRSPSRPAYEQYFGPGTRLTVT.